The subject of this entry is one T cell receptor (beta chain). This entry belongs to a study of T cell changes during pregnancy in multiple sclerosis. Only in-frame clones appear in the TCRdb table, and some are missing; sequencing was by immunoSEQ multiplex PCR. The sample lists about 41,000 clones, 90% to 95% occurring once. CDR3 length equals 15 residues. Trimming took 0 bases from V and 1 from J, leaving 9 bases between them. The germline V gene encodes CDR1 SGDLS and CDR2 YYNGEE. The sequence came from a female donor with multiple sclerosis, enrolled in a pregnancy study. Sequences were derived from CD8+ T cells from peripheral blood mononuclear cells, sampled in the third trimester of pregnancy. The rearrangement uses TRBV9 and TRBJ2-3; perhaps TRBD2 as D (5 bases). CDR3 residues: CASSVVGVGTDTQYF. In nucleotides, the CDR3 is TGTGCCAGCAGCGTAGTCGGGGTCGGCACAGATACGCAGTATTTT.